A single TCR beta chain is shown here with its context. These data belong to a study of OX40 agonist ivuxolimab in advanced cancers. Libraries were prepared by immunoSEQ multiplex PCR; TCRdb keeps only in-frame clonotypes and omits some of them. The sample comprises 75,000 to 90,000 clones, about four fifths of which are singletons, and approximately 7.4% rests with the top ten. The V gene's germline CDR1 is LNHDA and CDR2 SQIVND (reference sequence). The CDR3 runs 17 residues. Trimming removed 5 bases from V and 1 base from J, with 18 bases in between. The receptor was isolated from an adult with an advanced solid tumor such as melanoma, head and neck, liver or kidney cancer. The J gene is TRBJ2-4, the V gene TRBV19, with D perhaps TRBD1 (6 bases). Sequences were derived from CD4+ or CD8+ T cells sorted from blood, sampled in a trial of the OX40 agonist ivuxolimab. The CDR3 here is CASSHGGGRMAKNIQYF. The CDR3 nucleotides read TGTGCCAGTAGTCATGGTGGGGGCAGGATGGCCAAAAACATTCAGTACTTC.